What follows are 3 T cell receptor beta chains derived from one specimen sequenced in a study of beta chain features in type 1 diabetes. The study's findings and limits: A moderate, significant TCRB CDR3 shortening appeared in type 1 diabetes across four CD4+ subsets.

No antigen is known for these receptors. All of the isolated RNA was reverse transcribed, so expressed TCRB transcripts were sequenced. Some clones are missing from TCRdb's copy, which holds only in-frame ones; the method was immunoSEQ multiplex PCR. The sample lists around 40,000 clones; approximately 62% were seen once. Sequencing was done on a sample of Tregs from blood. These receptors were taken from a young man with type 1 diabetes. Some clones in this sample may be carry-over from other donors' samples.

The chain combines TRBV29-1 with TRBJ1-4, with 8 bases that match TRBD1. V lost 4 bases and J lost 0; bases outside the gene matches: 4. This CDR3 contains 15 residues. CDR1 is SQVTM and CDR2 is ANQGSEA in the germline V gene. The CDR3: CSVVGGQATNEKLFF. CDR3 DNA sequence: TGCAGCGTTGTGGGGGGACAGGCAACTAATGAAAAACTGTTTTTT.

V usage is TRBV19 and J usage is TRBJ1-5; D possibly corresponds to TRBD1 (6 bases). Germline CDR1 and CDR2: LNHDA and SQIVND (reference sequence). The CDR3 sequence is 14 residues long. The V and J ends lost 7 bases and 5 bases respectively, with 15 bases between them. The CDR3 DNA sequence: TGTGCCAGTACCCAACAGGGTCGGTATCAGCCCCAGCATTTT. Translating it yields CASTQQGRYQPQHF.

The V gene is TRBV6-6, the J gene TRBJ1-5, with 7 bases lining up with TRBD1. Trimming removed 8 bases from V and 0 bases from J; junction bases left unmatched: 4. CDR3 length: 14 amino acids. In germline, CDR1 is MNHNY, CDR2 SVGAGI (reference sequence). This CDR3 is CASHRGSSNQPQHF. As DNA, the CDR3 is TGTGCCAGCCACAGGGGAAGTAGCAATCAGCCCCAGCATTTT.